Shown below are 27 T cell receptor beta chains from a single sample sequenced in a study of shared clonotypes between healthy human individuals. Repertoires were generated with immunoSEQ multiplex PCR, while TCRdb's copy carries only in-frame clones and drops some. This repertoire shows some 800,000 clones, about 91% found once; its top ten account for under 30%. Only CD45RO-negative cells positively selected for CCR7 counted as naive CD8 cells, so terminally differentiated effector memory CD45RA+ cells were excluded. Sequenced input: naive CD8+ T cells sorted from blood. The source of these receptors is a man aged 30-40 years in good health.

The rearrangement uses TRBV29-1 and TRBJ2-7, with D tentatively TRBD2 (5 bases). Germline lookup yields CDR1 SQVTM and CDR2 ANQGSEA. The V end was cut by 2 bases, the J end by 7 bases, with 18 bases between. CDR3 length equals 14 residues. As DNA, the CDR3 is TGCAGCGTTGAAATCCCCCTAGCTGGGAGTGAGCAGTACTTC. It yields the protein CSVEIPLAGSEQYF.

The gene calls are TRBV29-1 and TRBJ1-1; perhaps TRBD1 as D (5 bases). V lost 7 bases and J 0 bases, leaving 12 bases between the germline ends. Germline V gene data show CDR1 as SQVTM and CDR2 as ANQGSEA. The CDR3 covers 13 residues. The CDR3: CSALQALNTEAFF. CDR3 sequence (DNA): TGCAGCGCCTTACAGGCCTTGAACACTGAAGCTTTCTTT.

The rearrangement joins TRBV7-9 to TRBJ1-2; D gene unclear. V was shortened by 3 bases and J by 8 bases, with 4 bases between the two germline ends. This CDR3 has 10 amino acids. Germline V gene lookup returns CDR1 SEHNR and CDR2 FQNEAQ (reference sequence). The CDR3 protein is CASSFGGYTF. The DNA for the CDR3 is TGTGCCAGCAGCTTCGGCGGCTACACCTTC.

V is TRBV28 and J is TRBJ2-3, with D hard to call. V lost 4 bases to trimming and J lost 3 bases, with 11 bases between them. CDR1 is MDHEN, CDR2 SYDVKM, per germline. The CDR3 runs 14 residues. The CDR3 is CASSSLDRTDTQYF. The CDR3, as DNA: TGTGCCAGCAGTTCCCTAGATCGAACAGATACGCAGTATTTT.

CDR3 in amino acids: CASRNIGGSNQPQHF. The CDR3 nucleotides read TGTGCCAGTAGGAACATAGGTGGTAGCAATCAGCCCCAGCATTTT. The chain is built from TRBV19 and TRBJ1-5; no clear D. The germline V gene encodes CDR1 LNHDA and CDR2 SQIVND (reference sequence). This CDR3 has 15 residues. V dropped 6 bases and J dropped 0 bases, with 12 bases sitting between them.

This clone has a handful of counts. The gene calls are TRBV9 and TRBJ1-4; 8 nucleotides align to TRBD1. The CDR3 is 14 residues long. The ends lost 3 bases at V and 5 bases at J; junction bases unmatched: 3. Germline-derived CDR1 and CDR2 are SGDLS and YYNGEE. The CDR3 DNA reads TGTGCCAGCAGCGGGACAGGGCGGAATGAAAAACTGTTTTTT. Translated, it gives CASSGTGRNEKLFF.

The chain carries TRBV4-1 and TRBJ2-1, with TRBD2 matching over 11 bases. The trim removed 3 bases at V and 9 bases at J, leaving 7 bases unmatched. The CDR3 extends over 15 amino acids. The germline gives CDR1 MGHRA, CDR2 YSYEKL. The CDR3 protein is CASSHLAGGPGEQFF. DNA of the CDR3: TGCGCCAGCAGCCACTTAGCGGGAGGGCCCGGTGAGCAGTTCTTC.

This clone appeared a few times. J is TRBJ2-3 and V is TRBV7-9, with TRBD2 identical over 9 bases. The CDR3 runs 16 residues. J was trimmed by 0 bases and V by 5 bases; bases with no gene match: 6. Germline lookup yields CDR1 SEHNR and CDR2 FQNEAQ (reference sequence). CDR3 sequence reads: CASSGPSGASTDTQYF. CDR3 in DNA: TGTGCCAGCAGCGGACCTAGCGGGGCTAGCACAGATACGCAGTATTTT.

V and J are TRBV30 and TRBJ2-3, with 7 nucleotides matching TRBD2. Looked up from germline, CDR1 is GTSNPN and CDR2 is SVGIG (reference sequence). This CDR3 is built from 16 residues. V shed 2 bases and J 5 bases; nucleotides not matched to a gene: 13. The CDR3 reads CAWSYGLDMTQDTQYF. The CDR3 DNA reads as TGTGCCTGGAGTTACGGACTAGACATGACGCAAGATACGCAGTATTTT.

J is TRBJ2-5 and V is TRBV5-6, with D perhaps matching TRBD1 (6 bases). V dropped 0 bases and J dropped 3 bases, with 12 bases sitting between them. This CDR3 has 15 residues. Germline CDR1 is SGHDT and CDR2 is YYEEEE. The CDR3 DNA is TGTGCCAGCAGCTTGGGGCCCGACAGGAAAGAGACCCAGTACTTC. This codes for CASSLGPDRKETQYF.

CDR3 in amino acids: CANQIRNTGELFF. CDR3 in DNA: TGTGCCAATCAAATTAGAAACACCGGGGAGCTGTTTTTT. This chain connects TRBV2 to TRBJ2-2; D remains unclear. V lost 10 bases to trimming and J lost 2 bases, with 11 bases between them. CDR1 is SNHLY, CDR2 FYNNEI, per germline. The CDR3 is 13 residues long.

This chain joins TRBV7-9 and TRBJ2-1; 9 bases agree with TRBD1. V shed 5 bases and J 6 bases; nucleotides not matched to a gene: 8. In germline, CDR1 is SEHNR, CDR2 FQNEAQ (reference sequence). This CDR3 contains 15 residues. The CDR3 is CASSPFGTGLNEQFF. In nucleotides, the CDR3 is TGTGCCAGCAGCCCTTTCGGGACAGGGCTCAATGAGCAGTTCTTC.

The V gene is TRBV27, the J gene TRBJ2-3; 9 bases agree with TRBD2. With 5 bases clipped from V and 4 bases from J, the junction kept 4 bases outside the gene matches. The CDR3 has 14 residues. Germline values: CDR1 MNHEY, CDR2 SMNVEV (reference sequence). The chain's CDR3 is CASSPRGRADTQYF. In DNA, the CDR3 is TGTGCCAGCAGTCCCCGCGGGAGGGCAGATACGCAGTATTTT.

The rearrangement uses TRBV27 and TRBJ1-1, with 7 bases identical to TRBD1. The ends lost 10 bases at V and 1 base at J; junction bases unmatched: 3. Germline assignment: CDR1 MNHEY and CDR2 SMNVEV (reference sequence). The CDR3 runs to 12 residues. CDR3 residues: CATRTGNTEAFF. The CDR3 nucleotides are TGTGCCACCAGGACAGGGAACACTGAAGCTTTCTTT.

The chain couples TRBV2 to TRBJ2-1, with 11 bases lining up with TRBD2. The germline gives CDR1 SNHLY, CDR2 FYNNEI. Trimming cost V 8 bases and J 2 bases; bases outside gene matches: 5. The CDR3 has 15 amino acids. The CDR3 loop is CASFGLAGPYNEQFF. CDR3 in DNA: TGTGCCAGCTTCGGACTAGCGGGTCCCTACAATGAGCAGTTCTTC.

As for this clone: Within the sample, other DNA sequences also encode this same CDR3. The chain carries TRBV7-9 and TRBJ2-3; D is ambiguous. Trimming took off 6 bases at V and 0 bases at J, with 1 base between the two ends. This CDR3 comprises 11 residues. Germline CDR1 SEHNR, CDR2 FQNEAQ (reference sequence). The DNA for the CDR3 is TGTGCCAGCAGAAGCACAGATACGCAGTATTTT. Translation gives CASRSTDTQYF.

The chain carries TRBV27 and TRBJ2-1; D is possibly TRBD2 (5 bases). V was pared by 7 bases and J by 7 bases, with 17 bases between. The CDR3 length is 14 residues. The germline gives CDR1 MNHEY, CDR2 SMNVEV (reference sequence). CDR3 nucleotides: TGTGCCAGCACCCGAGGTGGTAGAGGGAATGAGCAGTTCTTC. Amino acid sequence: CASTRGGRGNEQFF.

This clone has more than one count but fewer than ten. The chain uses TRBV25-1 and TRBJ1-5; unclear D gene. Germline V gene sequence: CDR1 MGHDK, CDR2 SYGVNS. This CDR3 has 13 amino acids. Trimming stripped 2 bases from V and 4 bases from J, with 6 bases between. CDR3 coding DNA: TGTGCCAGCAGTGAAGGTTGGAATCAGCCCCAGCATTTT. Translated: CASSEGWNQPQHF. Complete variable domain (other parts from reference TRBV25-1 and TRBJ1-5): EADIYQTPRYLVIGTGKKITLECSQTMGHDKMYWYQQDPGMELHLIHYSYGVNSTEKGDLSSESTVSRIRTEHFPLTLESARPSHTSQYLCASSEGWNQPQHFGDGTRLSIL.

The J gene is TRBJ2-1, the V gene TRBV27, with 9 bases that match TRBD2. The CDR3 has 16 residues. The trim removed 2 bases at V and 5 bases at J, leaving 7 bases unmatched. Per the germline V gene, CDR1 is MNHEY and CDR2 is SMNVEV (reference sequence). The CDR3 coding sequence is TGTGCCAGCAGTTTACGCGGGAGGGTCCTAAACAATGAGCAGTTCTTC. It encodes CASSLRGRVLNNEQFF.

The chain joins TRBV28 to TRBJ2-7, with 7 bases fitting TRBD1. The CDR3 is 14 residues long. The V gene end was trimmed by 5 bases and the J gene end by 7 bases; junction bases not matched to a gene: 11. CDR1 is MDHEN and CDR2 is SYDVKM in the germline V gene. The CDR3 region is CASSRNWGQREQYF. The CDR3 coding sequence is TGTGCCAGCAGTCGAAACTGGGGACAGAGAGAGCAGTACTTC.

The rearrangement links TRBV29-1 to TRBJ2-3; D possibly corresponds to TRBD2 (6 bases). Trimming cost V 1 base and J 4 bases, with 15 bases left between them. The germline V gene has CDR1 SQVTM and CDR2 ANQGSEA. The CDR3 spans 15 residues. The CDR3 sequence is CSVEGVEGAPDTQYF. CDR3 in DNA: TGCAGCGTTGAAGGAGTGGAGGGTGCCCCAGATACGCAGTATTTT.

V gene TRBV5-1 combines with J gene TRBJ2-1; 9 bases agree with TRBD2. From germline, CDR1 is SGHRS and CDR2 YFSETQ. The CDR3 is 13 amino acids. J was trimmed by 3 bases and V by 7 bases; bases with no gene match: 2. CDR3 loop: CASVAGDYNEQFF. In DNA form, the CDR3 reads TGCGCCAGCGTAGCGGGGGACTACAATGAGCAGTTCTTC.

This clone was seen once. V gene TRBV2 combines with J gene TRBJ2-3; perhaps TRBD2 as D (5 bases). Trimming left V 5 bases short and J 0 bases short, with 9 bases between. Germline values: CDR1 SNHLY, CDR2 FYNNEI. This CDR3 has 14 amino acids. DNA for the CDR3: TGTGCCAGCAGTAGCGGATCTAGCACAGATACGCAGTATTTT. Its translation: CASSSGSSTDTQYF.

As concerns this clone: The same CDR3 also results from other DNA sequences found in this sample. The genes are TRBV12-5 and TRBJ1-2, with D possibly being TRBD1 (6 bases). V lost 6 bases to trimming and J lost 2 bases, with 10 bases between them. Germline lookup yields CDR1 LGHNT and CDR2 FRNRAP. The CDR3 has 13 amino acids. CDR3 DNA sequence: TGTGCTAGTGGGAGTGGACAGAACTATGGCTACACCTTC. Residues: CASGSGQNYGYTF.

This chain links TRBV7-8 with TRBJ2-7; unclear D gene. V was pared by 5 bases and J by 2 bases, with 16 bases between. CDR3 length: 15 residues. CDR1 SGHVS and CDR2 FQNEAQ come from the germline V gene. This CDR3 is CASSPRRTITYEQYF. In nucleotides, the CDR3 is TGTGCCAGCAGCCCCCGCCGGACCATAACCTACGAGCAGTACTTC.

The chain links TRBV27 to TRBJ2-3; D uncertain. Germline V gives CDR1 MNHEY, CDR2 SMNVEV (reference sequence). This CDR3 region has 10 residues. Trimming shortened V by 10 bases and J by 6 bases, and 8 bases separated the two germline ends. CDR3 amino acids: CATRRDTQYF. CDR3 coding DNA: TGTGCCACCCGCCGGGATACGCAGTATTTT.

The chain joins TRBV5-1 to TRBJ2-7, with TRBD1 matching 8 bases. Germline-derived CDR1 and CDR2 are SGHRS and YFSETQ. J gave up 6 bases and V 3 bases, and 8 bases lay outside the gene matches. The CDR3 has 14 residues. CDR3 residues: CASSYGQGIREQYF. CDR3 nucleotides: TGCGCCAGCAGCTACGGACAGGGAATCCGCGAGCAGTACTTC.